This TCR beta chain emerged from a study of T-cell memory formation after mild COVID-19. Findings and caveats of the study: Memory cells collected pre-infection included some clones that later responded, suggesting cross-reactive memory joined.

As concerns this clonotype: No antigen is known for it.

The length of the CDR3 is 17 residues. CDR1 is SNHLY and CDR2 is FYNNEI in the germline V gene. V was clipped by 0 bases and J by 0 bases; unmatched bases: 3. TCRdb used MiXCR to reprocess the 5' RACE reads, holding one entry per CDR3 protein. The table records fewer than 650,000 distinct CDR3 sequences, 20% to 25% of them present only once. Material for sequencing was PBMCs or a T cell subset sorted from them (not recorded which). The TCR comes from an adult woman who had mild COVID-19 (a few samples of this study predate the infection). Cell type and time point are not known. The chain combines TRBV2 with TRBJ2-1, with 9 nucleotides matching TRBD2. This chain's CDR3 is CASSEALSGSSYNEQFF. DNA for the CDR3: TGTGCCAGCAGTGAAGCGCTTAGCGGGAGCTCCTACAATGAGCAGTTCTTC.